This T cell receptor beta chain was identified during a study of T cells in localized non-small cell lung cancer. Overall study findings and caveats: Exceeding tumor, uninvolved adjacent lung had the highest T cell clonality. Increased T cell density in blood showed an association with longer overall survival. There were a median roughly 60 of the top 100 tumor clones appearing in adjacent lung.

In this sample, this clone turned up a few times. Its antigen is not identified. CDR1 is LNHDA and CDR2 is SQIVND in the germline V gene (reference sequence). V was pared by 4 bases and J by 5 bases, with 14 bases between. The CDR3 runs 14 residues. The data were produced by immunoSEQ multiplex PCR, yet TCRdb's version contains in-frame clones alone and is incomplete. The sample carries some 10,000 clones, about four fifths recorded once. Sequenced here: peripheral blood mononuclear cells, sampled before any cancer treatment. The receptor comes from a female donor over 55 with stage II lung adenocarcinoma. This chain joins TRBV19 and TRBJ1-1; a possible D gene is TRBD1 (6 bases). CDR3 in amino acids: CASSNYRDRTEAFF. CDR3 sequence (DNA): TGTGCCAGTAGTAATTACAGGGATCGAACTGAAGCTTTCTTT.